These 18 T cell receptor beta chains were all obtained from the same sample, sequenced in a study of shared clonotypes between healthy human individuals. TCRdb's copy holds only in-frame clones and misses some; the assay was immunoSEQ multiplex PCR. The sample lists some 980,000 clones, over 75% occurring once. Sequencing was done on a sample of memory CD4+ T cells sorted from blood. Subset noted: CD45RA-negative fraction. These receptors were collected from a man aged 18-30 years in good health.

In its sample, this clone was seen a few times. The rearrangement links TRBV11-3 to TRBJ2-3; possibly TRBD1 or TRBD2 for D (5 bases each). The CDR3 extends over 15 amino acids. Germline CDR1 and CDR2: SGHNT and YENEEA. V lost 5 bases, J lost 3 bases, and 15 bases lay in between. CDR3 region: CASSAGRGETDTQYF. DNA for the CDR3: TGTGCCAGCAGCGCTGGTAGAGGGGAGACAGATACGCAGTATTTT.

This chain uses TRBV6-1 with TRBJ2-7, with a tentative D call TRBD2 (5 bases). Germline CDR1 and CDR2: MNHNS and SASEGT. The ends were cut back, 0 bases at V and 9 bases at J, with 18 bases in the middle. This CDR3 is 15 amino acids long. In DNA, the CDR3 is TGTGCCAGCAGTGAAGCCGGACTTACCCTCGCCGGGCAGTACTTC. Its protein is CASSEAGLTLAGQYF.

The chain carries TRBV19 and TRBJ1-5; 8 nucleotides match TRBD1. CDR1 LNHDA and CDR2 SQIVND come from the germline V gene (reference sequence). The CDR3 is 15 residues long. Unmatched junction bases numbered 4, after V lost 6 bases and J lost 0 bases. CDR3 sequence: CASRPGGSSNQPQHF. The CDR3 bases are TGTGCCAGTAGGCCAGGGGGCTCTAGCAATCAGCCCCAGCATTTT.

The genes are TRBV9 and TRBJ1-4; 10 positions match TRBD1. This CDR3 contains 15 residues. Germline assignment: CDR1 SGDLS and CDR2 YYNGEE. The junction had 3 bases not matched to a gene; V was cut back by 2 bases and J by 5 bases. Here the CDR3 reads CASSVGQGGNEKLFF. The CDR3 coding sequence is TGTGCCAGCAGCGTTGGACAGGGGGGGAATGAAAAACTGTTTTTT.

CDR3 residues: CASSFAGVHEQYF. DNA of the CDR3: TGTGCCAGCAGTTTTGCAGGGGTCCACGAGCAGTACTTC. The genes are TRBV27 and TRBJ2-7, with D possibly matching TRBD1 (6 bases). The CDR3 is 13 residues long. Per the germline V gene, CDR1 is MNHEY and CDR2 is SMNVEV (reference sequence). V was pared by 3 bases and J by 5 bases, with 11 bases between.

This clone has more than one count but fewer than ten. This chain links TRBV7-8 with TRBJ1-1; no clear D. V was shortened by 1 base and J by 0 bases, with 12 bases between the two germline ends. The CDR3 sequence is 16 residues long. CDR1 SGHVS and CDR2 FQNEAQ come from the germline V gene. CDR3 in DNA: TGTGCCAGCAGCTTAGGAGCTGGGATTGTGAACACTGAAGCTTTCTTT. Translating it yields CASSLGAGIVNTEAFF.

CDR3 DNA: TGTGCCAGCAGTCCCAATATGAACACTGAAGCTTTCTTT. Translating it yields CASSPNMNTEAFF. J is TRBJ1-1 and V is TRBV6-5, with D hard to call. CDR3 length: 13 residues. V was pared by 5 bases and J by 0 bases, with 7 bases between. CDR1 and CDR2 from the germline V gene are MNHEY and SVGAGI.

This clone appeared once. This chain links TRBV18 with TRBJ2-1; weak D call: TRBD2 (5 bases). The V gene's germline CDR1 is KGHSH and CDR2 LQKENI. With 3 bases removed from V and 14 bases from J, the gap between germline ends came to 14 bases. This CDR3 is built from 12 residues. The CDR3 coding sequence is TGTGCCAGCTCACCTGAACCGGGGATGGAGTTCTTC. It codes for CASSPEPGMEFF.

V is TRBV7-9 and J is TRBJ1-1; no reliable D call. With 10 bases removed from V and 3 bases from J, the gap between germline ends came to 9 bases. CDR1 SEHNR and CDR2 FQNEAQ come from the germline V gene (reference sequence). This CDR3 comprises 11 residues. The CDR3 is CATDRYTEAFF. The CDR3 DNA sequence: TGTGCCACGGATAGGTACACTGAAGCTTTCTTT.

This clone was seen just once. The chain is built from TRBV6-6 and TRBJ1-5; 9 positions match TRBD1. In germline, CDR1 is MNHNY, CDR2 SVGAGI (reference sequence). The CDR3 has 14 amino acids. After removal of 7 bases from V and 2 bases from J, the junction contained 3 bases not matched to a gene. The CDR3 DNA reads TGTGCCAGCACCCGACAGGGGGGCAATCAGCCCCAGCATTTT. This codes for CASTRQGGNQPQHF.

The CDR3 loop reads CASSSPGRSLNTEAFF. The CDR3 DNA reads as TGTGCCAGCAGTTCACCCGGCAGGTCCTTGAACACTGAAGCTTTCTTT. This chain joins TRBV28 and TRBJ1-1; no clear D gene. The CDR3 loop spans 16 amino acids. Germline lookup yields CDR1 MDHEN and CDR2 SYDVKM. The V end lost 4 bases, the J end lost 0 bases, and 15 bases lay between the germline ends.

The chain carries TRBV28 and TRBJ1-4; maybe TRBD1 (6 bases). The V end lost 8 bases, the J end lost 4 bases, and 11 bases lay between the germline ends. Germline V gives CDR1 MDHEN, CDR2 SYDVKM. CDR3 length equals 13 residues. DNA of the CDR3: TGTGCCAGCTGCGCAGGGGATAATGAAAAACTGTTTTTT. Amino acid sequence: CASCAGDNEKLFF.

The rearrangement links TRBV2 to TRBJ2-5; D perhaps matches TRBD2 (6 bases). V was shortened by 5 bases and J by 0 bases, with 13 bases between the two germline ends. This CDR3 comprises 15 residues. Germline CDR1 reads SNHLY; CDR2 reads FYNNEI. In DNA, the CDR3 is TGTGCCAGCAGTCAGGGAGGTTGGTACCAAGAGACCCAGTACTTC. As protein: CASSQGGWYQETQYF.

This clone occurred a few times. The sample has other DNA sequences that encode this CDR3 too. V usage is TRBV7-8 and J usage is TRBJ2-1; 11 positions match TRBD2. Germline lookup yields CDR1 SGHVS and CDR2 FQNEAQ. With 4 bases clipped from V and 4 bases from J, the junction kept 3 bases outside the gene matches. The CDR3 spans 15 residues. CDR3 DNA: TGTGCCAGCAGCTCGGGGACTAGCGGATACAATGAGCAGTTCTTC. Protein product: CASSSGTSGYNEQFF.

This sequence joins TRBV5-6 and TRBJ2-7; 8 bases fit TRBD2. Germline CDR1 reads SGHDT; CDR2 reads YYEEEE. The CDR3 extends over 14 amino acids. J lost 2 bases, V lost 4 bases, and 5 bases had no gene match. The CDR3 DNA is TGTGCCAGCAGCCAAATAGCGGGACCCTACGAGCAGTACTTC. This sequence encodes CASSQIAGPYEQYF.

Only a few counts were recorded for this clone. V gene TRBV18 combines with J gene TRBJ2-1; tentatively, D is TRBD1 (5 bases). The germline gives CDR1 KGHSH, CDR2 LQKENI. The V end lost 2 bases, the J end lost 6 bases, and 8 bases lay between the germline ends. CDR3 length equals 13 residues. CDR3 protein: CASSPTGSNEQFF. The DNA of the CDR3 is TGTGCCAGCTCACCAACAGGCTCCAATGAGCAGTTCTTC.

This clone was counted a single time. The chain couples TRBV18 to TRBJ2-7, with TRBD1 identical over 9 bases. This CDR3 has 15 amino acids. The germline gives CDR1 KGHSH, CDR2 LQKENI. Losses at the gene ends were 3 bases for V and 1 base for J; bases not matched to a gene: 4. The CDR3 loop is CASSPSTGGSYEQYF. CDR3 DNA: TGTGCCAGCTCACCGTCGACAGGGGGTTCCTACGAGCAGTACTTC.

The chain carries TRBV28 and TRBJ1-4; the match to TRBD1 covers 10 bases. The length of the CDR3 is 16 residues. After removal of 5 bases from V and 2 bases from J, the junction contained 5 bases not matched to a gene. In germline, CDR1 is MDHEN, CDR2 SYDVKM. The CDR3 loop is CASSPVGQGTNEKLFF. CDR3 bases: TGTGCCAGCAGTCCTGTGGGACAGGGGACTAATGAAAAACTGTTTTTT.